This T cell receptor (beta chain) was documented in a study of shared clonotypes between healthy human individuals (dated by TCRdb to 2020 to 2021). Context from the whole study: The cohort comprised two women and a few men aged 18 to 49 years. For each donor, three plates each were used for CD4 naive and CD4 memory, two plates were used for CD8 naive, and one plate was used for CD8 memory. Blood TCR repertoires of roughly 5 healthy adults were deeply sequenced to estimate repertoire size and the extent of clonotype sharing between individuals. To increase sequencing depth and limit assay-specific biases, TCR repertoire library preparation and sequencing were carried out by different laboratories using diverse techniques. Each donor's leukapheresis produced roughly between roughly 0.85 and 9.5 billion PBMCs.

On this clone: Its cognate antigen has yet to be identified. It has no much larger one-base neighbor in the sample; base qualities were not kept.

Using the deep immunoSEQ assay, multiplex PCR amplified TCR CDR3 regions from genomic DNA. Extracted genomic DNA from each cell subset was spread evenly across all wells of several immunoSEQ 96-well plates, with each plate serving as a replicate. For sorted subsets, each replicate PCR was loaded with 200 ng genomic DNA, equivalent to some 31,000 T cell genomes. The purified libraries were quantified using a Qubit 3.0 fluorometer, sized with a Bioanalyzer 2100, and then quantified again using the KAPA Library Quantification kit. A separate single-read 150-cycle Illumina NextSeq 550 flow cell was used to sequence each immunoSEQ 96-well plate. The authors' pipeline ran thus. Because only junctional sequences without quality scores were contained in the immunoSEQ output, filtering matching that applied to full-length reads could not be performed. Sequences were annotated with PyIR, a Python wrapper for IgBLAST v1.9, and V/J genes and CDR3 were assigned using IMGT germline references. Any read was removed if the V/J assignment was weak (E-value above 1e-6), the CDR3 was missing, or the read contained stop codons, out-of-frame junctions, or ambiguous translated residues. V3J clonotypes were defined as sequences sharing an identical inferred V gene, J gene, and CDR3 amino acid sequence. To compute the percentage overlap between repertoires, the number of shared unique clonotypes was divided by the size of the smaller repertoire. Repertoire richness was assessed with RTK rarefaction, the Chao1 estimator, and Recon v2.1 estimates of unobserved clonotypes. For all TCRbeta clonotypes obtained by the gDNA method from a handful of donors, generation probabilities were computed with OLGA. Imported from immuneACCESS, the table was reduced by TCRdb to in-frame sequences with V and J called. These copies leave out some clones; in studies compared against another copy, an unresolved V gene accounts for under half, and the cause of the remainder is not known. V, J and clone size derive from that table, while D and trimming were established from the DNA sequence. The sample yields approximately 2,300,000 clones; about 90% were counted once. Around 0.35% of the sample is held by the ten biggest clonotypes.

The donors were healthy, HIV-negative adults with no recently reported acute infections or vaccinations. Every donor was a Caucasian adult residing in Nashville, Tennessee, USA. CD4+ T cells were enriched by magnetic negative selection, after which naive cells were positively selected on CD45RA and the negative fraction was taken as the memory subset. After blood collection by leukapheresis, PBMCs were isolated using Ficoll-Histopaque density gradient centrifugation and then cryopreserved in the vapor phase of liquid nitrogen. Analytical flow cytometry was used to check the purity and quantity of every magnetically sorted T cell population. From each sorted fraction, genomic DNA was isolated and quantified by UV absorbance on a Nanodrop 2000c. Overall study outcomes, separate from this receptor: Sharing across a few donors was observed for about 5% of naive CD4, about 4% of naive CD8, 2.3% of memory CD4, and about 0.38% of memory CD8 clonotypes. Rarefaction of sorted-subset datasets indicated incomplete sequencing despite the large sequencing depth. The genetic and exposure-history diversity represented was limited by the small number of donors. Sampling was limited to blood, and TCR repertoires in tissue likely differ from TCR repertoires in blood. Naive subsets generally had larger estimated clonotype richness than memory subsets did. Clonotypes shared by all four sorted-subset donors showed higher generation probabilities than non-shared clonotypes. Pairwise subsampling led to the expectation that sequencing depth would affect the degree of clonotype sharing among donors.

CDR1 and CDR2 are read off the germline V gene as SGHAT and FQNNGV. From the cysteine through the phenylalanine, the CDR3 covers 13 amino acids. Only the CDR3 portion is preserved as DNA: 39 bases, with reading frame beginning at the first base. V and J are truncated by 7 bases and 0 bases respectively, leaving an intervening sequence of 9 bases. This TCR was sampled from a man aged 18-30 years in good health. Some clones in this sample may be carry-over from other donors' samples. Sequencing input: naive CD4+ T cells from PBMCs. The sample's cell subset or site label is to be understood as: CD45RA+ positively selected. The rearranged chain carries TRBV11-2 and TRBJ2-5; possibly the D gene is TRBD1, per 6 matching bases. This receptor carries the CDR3 CASTQGNQETQYF. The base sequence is TGTGCCAGCACCCAGGGGAACCAAGAGACCCAGTACTTC. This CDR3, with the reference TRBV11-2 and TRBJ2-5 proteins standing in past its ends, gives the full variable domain EAGVAQSPRYKIIEKRQSVAFWCNPISGHATLYWYQQILGQGPKLLIQFQNNGVVDDSQLPKDRFSAERLKGVDSTLKIQPAKLEDSAVYLCASTQGNQETQYFGPGTRLLVL.